The 17 T cell receptor beta chains in this list originate from one sample, sequenced in a study of blood T cell repertoires in COVID-19. Using immunoSEQ multiplex PCR, the repertoire was profiled, and TCRdb retains in-frame clones only, with some absent. The table lists about 150,000 clones, approximately 83% of them singletons, with about a tenth in the top ten. The sample comprised peripheral blood. These receptor sequences come from a man between 65 and 85 years old with active or convalescent COVID-19.

This chain links TRBV6-6 with TRBJ1-4; 7 nucleotides agree with TRBD1. Trimming cost V 3 bases and J 3 bases; bases outside gene matches: 4. CDR1 is MNHNY, CDR2 SVGAGI, per germline (reference sequence). CDR3 length: 15 residues. In DNA, the CDR3 is TGTGCCAGCAGTTATGGGGACAGCGCTAATGAAAAACTGTTTTTT. It is translated as CASSYGDSANEKLFF.

The rearrangement joins TRBV7-2 to TRBJ2-5; no firm D call. The ends were cut back, 5 bases at V and 2 bases at J, with 3 bases in the middle. The CDR3 spans 11 residues. The germline gives CDR1 SGHTA, CDR2 FQGNSA. The CDR3: CASSLQETQYF. CDR3 in DNA: TGTGCCAGCAGCCTACAAGAGACCCAGTACTTC.

The chain has TRBV6-5 and TRBJ1-1, with 8 nucleotides matching TRBD1. The CDR3 runs 14 residues. After removal of 2 bases from V and 8 bases from J, the junction contained 7 bases not matched to a gene. Germline V gene lookup returns CDR1 MNHEY and CDR2 SVGAGI. The chain's CDR3 is CASSYGPRGQEAFF. The CDR3 DNA is TGTGCCAGCAGTTACGGCCCCAGGGGGCAGGAAGCTTTCTTT.

The chain carries TRBV2 and TRBJ1-2, with D perhaps matching TRBD1 (5 bases). With 10 bases removed from V and 2 bases from J, the gap between germline ends came to 14 bases. The CDR3 extends over 13 amino acids. Germline values: CDR1 SNHLY, CDR2 FYNNEI. CDR3 protein: CATLRQQNYGYTF. The CDR3 DNA follows: TGTGCCACCCTTCGACAGCAGAACTATGGCTACACCTTC.

CDR3 sequence reads: CASSDPGTPSGANVLTF. DNA for the CDR3: TGCGCCAGCAGTGACCCAGGCACTCCCTCTGGGGCCAACGTCCTGACTTTC. V and J are TRBV10-2 and TRBJ2-6; D gene unclear. The CDR3 runs to 17 residues. The ends were cut back, 3 bases at V and 0 bases at J, with 12 bases in the middle. Germline V CDR1 and CDR2: WSHSY, SAAADI.

The chain combines TRBV11-2 with TRBJ2-1, with TRBD1 matching over 7 bases. J was trimmed by 9 bases and V by 3 bases; bases with no gene match: 2. Per the germline V gene, CDR1 is SGHAT and CDR2 is FQNNGV. CDR3 length equals 12 residues. For the CDR3, the DNA is TGTGCCAGCAGCTTGACAGGGTCTGAGCAGTTCTTC. Translating gives CASSLTGSEQFF.

The chain couples TRBV5-1 to TRBJ2-1; D might be TRBD1 (5 bases). CDR1 and CDR2 from the germline V gene are SGHRS and YFSETQ. V was pared by 7 bases and J by 1 base, with 6 bases between. The CDR3 consists of 12 residues. CDR3 DNA: TGCGCCAGCGGGGCATCCTACAATGAGCAGTTCTTC. This encodes CASGASYNEQFF.

This chain uses TRBV9 with TRBJ2-7; TRBD2 matches at 9 bases. The J segment lost 4 bases and the V segment lost 4 bases, leaving 12 bases of the junction unmatched. Germline V gene data show CDR1 as SGDLS and CDR2 as YYNGEE. The CDR3 totals 16 residues. The CDR3 is CASSPRRLAASYEQYF. In DNA, the CDR3 is TGTGCCAGCAGCCCCCGTCGACTAGCGGCGTCGTACGAGCAGTACTTC.

This chain connects TRBV7-2 to TRBJ1-4; D is uncertain. The CDR3 is 14 amino acids. Trimming left V 5 bases short and J 3 bases short, with 10 bases between. CDR1 SGHTA and CDR2 FQGNSA come from the germline V gene. This CDR3 reads CASSRLGANEKLFF. In DNA form, the CDR3 reads TGTGCCAGCAGCCGCCTGGGAGCTAATGAAAAACTGTTTTTT.

This sequence joins TRBV7-6 and TRBJ2-7, with D perhaps matching TRBD1 (5 bases). This CDR3 contains 15 residues. CDR1 SGHVS and CDR2 FNYEAQ come from the germline V gene. V was clipped by 6 bases and J by 0 bases, with 15 bases between them. CDR3 nucleotides: TGTGCCAGCAGTCTCAGGGCTTCTAGCTCCTACGAGCAGTACTTC. It translates to CASSLRASSSYEQYF.

The chain combines TRBV2 with TRBJ2-1, with TRBD1 as a possible D gene (6 bases). CDR3 length: 13 residues. V lost 6 bases, J lost 8 bases, and 14 bases lay in between. Germline CDR1 and CDR2: SNHLY and FYNNEI. This CDR3 reads CASRKTTGYEQFF. In nucleotides, the CDR3 is TGTGCCAGCAGGAAAACCACAGGGTATGAGCAGTTCTTC.

The chain joins TRBV7-2 to TRBJ2-5; 8 positions agree with TRBD1. CDR1 is SGHTA and CDR2 is FQGNSA in the germline V gene. V dropped 6 bases and J dropped 3; count of bases not matched to a gene: 9. The CDR3 runs 15 residues. The chain's CDR3 is CASRTGQGREETQYF. Here the CDR3 DNA reads TGTGCCAGCAGAACCGGACAGGGACGTGAAGAGACCCAGTACTTC. Full variable domain (remainder filled in from reference TRBV7-2 and TRBJ2-5): GAGVSQSPSNKVTEKGKDVELRCDPISGHTALYWYRQSLGQGLEFLIYFQGNSAPDKSGLPSDRFSAERTGGSVSTLTIQRTQQEDSAVYLCASRTGQGREETQYFGPGTRLLVL.

The chain combines TRBV30 with TRBJ1-5, with TRBD1 identical over 7 bases. This CDR3 is built from 13 residues. The V segment lost 3 bases and the J segment 4 bases; nucleotides outside the gene matches: 3. Germline loops: CDR1 GTSNPN, CDR2 SVGIG (reference sequence). The CDR3 reads CAWSHRGNQPQHF. CDR3 DNA sequence: TGTGCCTGGAGCCACAGGGGTAATCAGCCCCAGCATTTT.

J is TRBJ2-7 and V is TRBV19; D might be TRBD1 (6 bases). The CDR3 covers 15 residues. The germline V gene encodes CDR1 LNHDA and CDR2 SQIVND (reference sequence). Trimming left V 5 bases short and J 7 bases short, with 21 bases between. CDR3 sequence reads: CASSGPDPGAREQYF. The DNA for the CDR3 is TGTGCCAGTAGTGGCCCCGACCCAGGGGCGAGAGAGCAGTACTTC.

The genes are TRBV28 and TRBJ1-6; D gene uncertain. Germline CDR1 MDHEN, CDR2 SYDVKM. This CDR3 is built from 15 residues. V dropped 2 bases and J dropped 15 bases, with 20 bases sitting between them. The CDR3 loop is CASSLRGSAAPHLHF. In nucleotides, the CDR3 is TGTGCCAGCAGTTTACGAGGCAGCGCCGCCCCGCACCTCCACTTT.

This chain links TRBV13 with TRBJ1-2; D not certain. With 0 bases removed from V and 3 bases from J, the gap between germline ends came to 5 bases. CDR3 length equals 13 residues. The germline V gene has CDR1 PRHDT and CDR2 FYEKMQ (reference sequence). The CDR3 DNA follows: TGTGCCAGCAGCTTAGGGGAGCACTATGGCTACACCTTC. The encoded protein is CASSLGEHYGYTF.

The chain joins TRBV7-3 to TRBJ2-1; 10 bases fit TRBD1. Per germline, CDR1 SGHTA and CDR2 FQGTGA. J lost 5 bases, V lost 5 bases, and 3 bases had no gene match. The CDR3 totals 14 residues. DNA of the CDR3: TGTGCCAGCAGCACGGGACAGGGGCACAATGAGCAGTTCTTC. Amino acids: CASSTGQGHNEQFF.